A single sample is the source of the 21 T cell receptor beta chains below, sequenced in a study of blood T cell repertoires in COVID-19. The table came from immunoSEQ multiplex PCR; TCRdb's copy has only in-frame clones and leaves some out. The sample contains almost 200,000 clones, less than 90% of which appear only once. The specimen was peripheral blood. Source of these receptors: a woman aged 70 to 79 with acute or convalescent COVID-19.

The chain carries TRBV18 and TRBJ1-1; D is undetermined. CDR3 length equals 13 residues. Germline V gene lookup returns CDR1 KGHSH and CDR2 LQKENI. Trimming pared 3 bases from V and 3 bases from J, leaving 8 bases between. CDR3 nucleotide sequence: TGTGCCAGCTCACCCCTCCCAGACACTGAAGCTTTCTTT. Translating it yields CASSPLPDTEAFF. The variable domain in full, completed from reference TRBV18 and TRBJ1-1, reads NAGVMQNPRHLVRRRGQEARLRCSPMKGHSHVYWYRQLPEEGLKFMVYLQKENIIDESGMPKERFSAEFPKEGPSILRIQQVVRGDSAAYFCASSPLPDTEAFFGQGTRLTVV.

The chain combines TRBV6-1 with TRBJ1-5; 10 bases fit TRBD1. The V gene's germline CDR1 is MNHNS and CDR2 SASEGT. The CDR3 is made up of 17 amino acids. After removal of 4 bases from V and 5 bases from J, the junction contained 11 bases not matched to a gene. The DNA for the CDR3 is TGTGCCAGCAGTGCAGACAGGGGGCCCCAACCTTATCAGCCCCAGCATTTT. It yields the protein CASSADRGPQPYQPQHF.

This chain links TRBV18 with TRBJ2-1; D is perhaps TRBD2 (6 bases). The CDR3 totals 14 residues. Trimming removed 4 bases from V and 4 bases from J, with 11 bases in between. Germline CDR1 and CDR2: KGHSH and LQKENI. CDR3: CASSRGLIYNEQFF. The CDR3 DNA is TGTGCCAGCTCACGGGGACTTATATACAATGAGCAGTTCTTC.

This rearrangement joins TRBV27 to TRBJ1-2; the D is unclear. Germline assignment: CDR1 MNHEY and CDR2 SMNVEV (reference sequence). Trimming removed 5 bases from V and 1 base from J, with 8 bases in between. This CDR3 contains 13 residues. CDR3 sequence: CASSRENNYGYTF. Written as DNA, the CDR3 is TGTGCCAGCAGTAGGGAGAATAACTATGGCTACACCTTC.

Here the CDR3 reads CASSLATEGLAGGPKETQYF. Here the CDR3 DNA reads TGTGCCAGCAGCTTAGCGACTGAGGGACTAGCGGGAGGGCCCAAAGAGACCCAGTACTTC. This sequence joins TRBV7-2 and TRBJ2-5; 16 bases line up with TRBD2. Per the germline V gene, CDR1 is SGHTA and CDR2 is FQGNSA. Trimming cost V 0 bases and J 3 bases; bases outside gene matches: 10. The length of the CDR3 is 20 residues. The full variable domain, with the rest looked up from reference TRBV7-2 and TRBJ2-5, is GAGVSQSPSNKVTEKGKDVELRCDPISGHTALYWYRQSLGQGLEFLIYFQGNSAPDKSGLPSDRFSAERTGGSVSTLTIQRTQQEDSAVYLCASSLATEGLAGGPKETQYFGPGTRLLVL.

This chain joins TRBV5-1 and TRBJ1-2, with 10 positions matching TRBD1. The CDR3 extends over 15 amino acids. V gave up 6 bases and J gave up 8 bases; unmatched junction bases: 13. In germline, CDR1 is SGHRS, CDR2 YFSETQ. CDR3 region: CASKRGTGELEGYTF. The CDR3 DNA is TGCGCCAGCAAGCGGGGGACAGGGGAATTAGAGGGCTACACCTTC.

This clone has just one count. The chain employs TRBV3-1 (or the pseudogene TRBV3-2) and TRBJ1-1; TRBD1 is a possible D gene (6 bases). The CDR3 length is 13 residues. V was clipped by 4 bases and J by 5 bases, with 11 bases between them. Germline-derived CDR1 and CDR2 are LGHDT and YNNKEL (reference sequence). The CDR3 sequence is CASSPSGETEAFF. CDR3 DNA sequence: TGTGCCAGCAGCCCGTCAGGGGAAACTGAAGCTTTCTTT.

This rearrangement joins TRBV12-2 to TRBJ1-1. TRBV12-2 is deemed a pseudogene. CDR3 length: 13 amino acids. The CDR3 here is CASRLASNTEAFF. CDR3 nucleotides: TGTGCAAGTCGCTTAGCGAGCAACACTGAAGCTTTCTTT.

V and J are TRBV11-3 and TRBJ2-2, with 8 bases matching TRBD1. From germline, CDR1 is SGHNT and CDR2 YENEEA. This CDR3 region has 17 residues. V dropped 5 bases and J dropped 0; count of bases not matched to a gene: 8. The CDR3: CASSPSRTGPNTGELFF. CDR3 sequence (DNA): TGTGCCAGCAGCCCTAGCCGGACAGGGCCGAACACCGGGGAGCTGTTTTTT.

This chain links TRBV5-1 with TRBJ1-1; 7 nucleotides match TRBD1. CDR1 and CDR2 (germline): SGHRS, YFSETQ. The V segment lost 6 bases and the J segment 0 bases; nucleotides outside the gene matches: 5. CDR3 length: 14 amino acids. Here the CDR3 DNA reads TGCGCCAGCAAGCCCGGGACAGTGAACACTGAAGCTTTCTTT. The encoded protein is CASKPGTVNTEAFF.

The V and J genes are TRBV6-1 and TRBJ1-2; D uncertain. This CDR3 spans 14 amino acids. V lost 2 bases and J 1 base, leaving 8 bases between the germline ends. Germline V CDR1 and CDR2: MNHNS, SASEGT. CDR3 coding DNA: TGTGCCAGCAGTGAATCATACAGTAACTATGGCTACACCTTC. Amino acids: CASSESYSNYGYTF.

This clone has more than one count but fewer than ten. The genes are TRBV7-2 and TRBJ1-1; no definite D call. This CDR3 contains 13 residues. Trimming pared 3 bases from V and 1 base from J, leaving 6 bases between. Germline V gene data show CDR1 as SGHTA and CDR2 as FQGNSA. The chain's CDR3 is CASSFFQNTEAFF. The CDR3 bases are TGTGCCAGCAGCTTTTTTCAGAACACTGAAGCTTTCTTT.

The chain carries TRBV5-1 and TRBJ1-6, with D tentatively TRBD1 (6 bases). The germline CDR1 and CDR2 sequences are SGHRS and YFSETQ. V was shortened by 2 bases and J by 6 bases, with 12 bases between the two germline ends. The CDR3 contains 15 residues. The CDR3 protein is CASSLNREINSPLHF. The CDR3 coding sequence is TGCGCCAGCAGCTTAAACAGGGAGATTAATTCACCCCTCCACTTT.

V usage is TRBV25-1 and J usage is TRBJ1-3, with 8 bases that match TRBD1. V trimming: 4 bases; J trimming: 8 bases; junction bases outside the gene matches: 10. Looked up from germline, CDR1 is MGHDK and CDR2 is SYGVNS. CDR3 size: 15 residues. This CDR3 reads CASSGDRGSGHTIYF. CDR3 coding DNA: TGTGCCAGCAGTGGCGACAGGGGCTCGGGTCACACCATATATTTT.

This clone was recorded a few times. The chain has TRBV7-9 and TRBJ2-7, with TRBD1 matching over 9 bases. This CDR3 contains 14 residues. Trimming took 0 bases from V and 4 from J; bases not matched to a gene: 1. Germline V gene data show CDR1 as SEHNR and CDR2 as FQNEAQ (reference sequence). CDR3 region: CASSLATGGYEQYF. Written as DNA, the CDR3 is TGTGCCAGCAGCTTAGCGACAGGGGGGTACGAGCAGTACTTC.

This chain uses TRBV24-1 with TRBJ2-5, with TRBD2 as a possible D gene (5 bases). V shed 5 bases and J shed 2 bases, with 14 bases lying between them. Germline V CDR1 and CDR2: KGHDR, SFDVKD. The CDR3 spans 15 residues. The CDR3 DNA follows: TGTGCCACCAGTGGTGATAGCGCTTCACAAGAGACCCAGTACTTC. Its translation: CATSGDSASQETQYF.

This clone was detected a few times. The genes are TRBV24-1 and TRBJ1-5, with a tentative D call TRBD1 (5 bases). Germline CDR1 KGHDR, CDR2 SFDVKD. Trimming removed 10 bases from V and 6 bases from J, with 12 bases in between. This CDR3 is 12 amino acids long. CDR3 nucleotides: TGTGCCACGGGGCAGGGTCCTCAGCCCCAGCATTTT. It encodes CATGQGPQPQHF.

The V gene is TRBV18, the J gene TRBJ1-2; 9 nucleotides line up with TRBD1. The CDR3 covers 13 residues. Germline V CDR1 and CDR2: KGHSH, LQKENI. V was pared by 5 bases and J by 6 bases, with 4 bases of the junction left unmatched. CDR3 in DNA: TGTGCCAGCTCATATGGGACAGGGAATGGCTACACCTTC. Amino acids: CASSYGTGNGYTF.

The chain uses TRBV4-3 and TRBJ2-7; weak D call: TRBD1 (5 bases). The germline gives CDR1 LGHNA, CDR2 YSLEER. The length of the CDR3 is 14 residues. V lost 6 bases to trimming and J lost 2 bases, with 14 bases between them. The CDR3 sequence is CASRPSTGAYEQYF. CDR3 DNA sequence: TGCGCCAGCAGACCATCTACAGGAGCCTACGAGCAGTACTTC.

V gene TRBV5-1 combines with J gene TRBJ2-7; 10 bases align to TRBD2. The length of the CDR3 is 18 residues. V lost 3 bases and J lost 6; bases outside the gene matches: 18. Germline V gene sequence: CDR1 SGHRS, CDR2 YFSETQ. For the CDR3, the DNA is TGCGCCAGCAGCTGGATGGTGGGGCCTAGCGGGAGTGGGGGCGAGCAGTACTTC. It yields the protein CASSWMVGPSGSGGEQYF.

V and J are TRBV9 and TRBJ2-2; TRBD1 aligns across 9 bases. Unmatched junction bases numbered 8, after V lost 3 bases and J lost 5 bases. Per germline, CDR1 SGDLS and CDR2 YYNGEE. CDR3 length equals 16 residues. CDR3 sequence reads: CASSGNRGRLTGELFF. For the CDR3, the DNA is TGTGCCAGCAGCGGGAACAGGGGGCGCTTAACCGGGGAGCTGTTTTTT.